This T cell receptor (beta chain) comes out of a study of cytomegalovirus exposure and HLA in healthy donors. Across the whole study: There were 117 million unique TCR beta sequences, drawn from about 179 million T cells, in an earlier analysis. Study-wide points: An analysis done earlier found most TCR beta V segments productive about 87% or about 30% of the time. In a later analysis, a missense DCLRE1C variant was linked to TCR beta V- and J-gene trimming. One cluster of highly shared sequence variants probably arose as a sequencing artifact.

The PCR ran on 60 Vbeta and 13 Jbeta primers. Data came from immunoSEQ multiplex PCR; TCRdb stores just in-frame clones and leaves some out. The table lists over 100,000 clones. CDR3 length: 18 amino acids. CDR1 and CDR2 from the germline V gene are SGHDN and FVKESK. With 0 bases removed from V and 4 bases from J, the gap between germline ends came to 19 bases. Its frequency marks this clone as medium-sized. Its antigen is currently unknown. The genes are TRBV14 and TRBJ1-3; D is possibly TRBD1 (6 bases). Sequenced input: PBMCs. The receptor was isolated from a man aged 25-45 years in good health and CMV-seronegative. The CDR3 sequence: CASSQDRSHREYGNTIYF. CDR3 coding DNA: TGTGCCAGCAGCCAAGATCGATCCCACAGGGAGTACGGAAACACCATATATTTT. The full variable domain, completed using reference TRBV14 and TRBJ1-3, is EAGVTQFPSHSVIEKGQTVTLRCDPISGHDNLYWYRRVMGKEIKFLLHFVKESKQDESGMPNNRFLAERTGGTYSTLKVQPAELEDSGVYFCASSQDRSHREYGNTIYFGEGSWLTVV.